Listed below are T cell receptor beta chains from one sample, sequenced in a study of cytomegalovirus exposure and HLA in healthy donors. Assay used: immunoSEQ multiplex PCR; TCRdb lists only in-frame clones, some missing. The repertoire includes some 200,000 clones, approximately 81% of them detected once, and 2% to 2.5% sits in the top ten. Sequenced: PBMCs. The source is a woman in her 30s in good health and CMV-seronegative. Each CDR3 is given without its conserved first and last residue.

TRBV28	TRBJ2-7	ASSFPTGRQEQY
TRBV11-2	TRBJ1-5	ASSPGRTAFNQPQH
TRBV18	TRBJ2-7	ASSPRQVSSYEQY
TRBV29-1	TRBJ2-3	SVEDPTGHPDTQY
TRBV4-1	TRBJ2-5	ASSQGGTSGPVRQETQY
TRBV6-6	TRBJ1-2	ASSYLDSYGYT
TRBV14	TRBJ1-1	ASSHGRLNTEAF
TRBV5-1	.	ASSRSGGASYEQY
TRBV2	TRBJ2-5	ASSPGVADEETQY
TRBV6-6	TRBJ2-1	ASSPQAGGGEQF
TRBV6-5	TRBJ2-7	ASTKGGTYEQY
TRBV7-9	TRBJ2-1	SSSPAGGREHNEQF
TRBV13	TRBJ2-7	ASSLGRDRGVGEQY
TRBV29-1	TRBJ2-7	SVGRDSYEQY
TRBV9	TRBJ1-5	ASSVGDIHNQPQH
TRBV25-1	TRBJ2-3	ASSEGRGRRDTQY